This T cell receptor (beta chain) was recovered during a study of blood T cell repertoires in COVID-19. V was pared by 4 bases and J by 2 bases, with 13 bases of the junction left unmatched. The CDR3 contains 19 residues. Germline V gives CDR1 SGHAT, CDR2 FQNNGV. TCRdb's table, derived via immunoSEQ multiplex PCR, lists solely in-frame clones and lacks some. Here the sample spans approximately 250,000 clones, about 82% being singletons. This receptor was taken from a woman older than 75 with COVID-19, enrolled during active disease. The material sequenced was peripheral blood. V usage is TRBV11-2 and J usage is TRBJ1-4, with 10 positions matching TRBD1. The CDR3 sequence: CASSSPKPGQGSTNEKLFF. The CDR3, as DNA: TGTGCCAGCAGCTCCCCTAAGCCGGGACAGGGGTCTACTAATGAAAAACTGTTTTTT.